The next 10 T cell receptor beta chains were all read from a single sample in a study of blood T cell repertoires in COVID-19. Only in-frame clones appear in the TCRdb table, and some are missing; sequencing was by immunoSEQ multiplex PCR. The data contain just over 300,000 clones, roughly 91% of them singletons. The sample consisted of peripheral blood. These receptors were taken from a woman in her twenties or thirties with COVID-19, enrolled during active disease.

The J gene is TRBJ2-5, the V gene TRBV11-3, with a tentative D call TRBD2 (5 bases). CDR3 size: 15 residues. Germline V gene data show CDR1 as SGHNT and CDR2 as YENEEA. The V end was cut by 5 bases, the J end by 0 bases, with 13 bases between. The CDR3 DNA sequence: TGTGCCAGCAGCCGGGAACGGGAATACCAAGAGACCCAGTACTTC. Protein product: CASSREREYQETQYF.

This chain uses TRBV5-8 with TRBJ2-1; TRBD2 might be the D (6 bases). The ends were cut back, 4 bases at V and 7 bases at J, with 9 bases in the middle. Germline V gene data show CDR1 as SGHTS and CDR2 as YDEGEE. The length of the CDR3 is 12 residues. In DNA, the CDR3 is TGTGCCAGCAGCCAGGGACTTAATGAGCAGTTCTTC. Translation: CASSQGLNEQFF.

This clone was recorded only once. The rearrangement uses TRBV2 and TRBJ2-2, with a possible D match to TRBD2 (7 bases). The length of the CDR3 is 14 residues. Deletions cut 6 bases from V and 2 bases from J, with 10 bases between. Germline V gene lookup returns CDR1 SNHLY and CDR2 FYNNEI. As DNA, the CDR3 is TGTGCCAGCAGAGCGGGACACAACACCGGGGAGCTGTTTTTT. This gives the protein CASRAGHNTGELFF.

The count of this clone is one. This chain uses TRBV28 with TRBJ2-3; maybe TRBD2 (6 bases). Germline V gives CDR1 MDHEN, CDR2 SYDVKM. The CDR3 covers 15 residues. The germline V and J ends were trimmed by 2 bases and 3 bases, with 12 bases remaining between them. The CDR3 DNA is TGTGCCAGCAGTTTAAATCTAGGAGGGACAGATACGCAGTATTTT. Its translation is CASSLNLGGTDTQYF.

The chain couples TRBV2 to TRBJ2-1; D is undetermined. V was shortened by 6 bases and J by 2 bases, with 14 bases between the two germline ends. CDR1 and CDR2 from the germline V gene are SNHLY and FYNNEI. The CDR3 has 15 amino acids. The CDR3 sequence: CASSARVSTYNEQFF. The CDR3 DNA reads as TGTGCCAGCAGCGCGAGAGTCTCAACCTACAATGAGCAGTTCTTC.

The chain joins TRBV5-1 to TRBJ2-1; the match to TRBD1 covers 11 bases. V was clipped by 5 bases and J by 9 bases; unmatched bases: 4. The CDR3 totals 13 residues. Germline V gene data show CDR1 as SGHRS and CDR2 as YFSETQ. CDR3 protein: CASRWTGGGEQFF. The CDR3, as DNA: TGCGCCAGCAGATGGACAGGGGGCGGTGAGCAGTTCTTC. Filled out from reference TRBV5-1 and TRBJ2-1, the complete variable domain reads KAGVTQTPRYLIKTRGQQVTLSCSPISGHRSVSWYQQTPGQGLQFLFEYFSETQRNKGNFPGRFSGRQFSNSRSEMNVSTLELGDSALYLCASRWTGGGEQFFGPGTRLTVL.

The chain recombines TRBV7-8 with TRBJ1-6, with D maybe TRBD1 (5 bases). V lost 2 bases, J lost 0 bases, and 11 bases lay in between. This CDR3 comprises 17 residues. The germline CDR1 and CDR2 sequences are SGHVS and FQNEAQ. Here the CDR3 DNA reads TGTGCCAGCAGCTTAAAGGGGATCAGCTCCTATAATTCACCCCTCCACTTT. Translated: CASSLKGISSYNSPLHF.

V gene TRBV5-6 combines with J gene TRBJ1-2, with 8 bases lining up with TRBD1. The CDR3 is 15 residues long. V dropped 0 bases and J dropped 7; count of bases not matched to a gene: 8. Germline V gene lookup returns CDR1 SGHDT and CDR2 YYEEEE. Here the CDR3 reads CASSLGSTGGFGYTF. Written as DNA, the CDR3 is TGTGCCAGCAGCTTGGGGAGTACAGGGGGGTTTGGCTACACCTTC.

The V call is TRBV19, the J call TRBJ2-6, with D possibly being TRBD2 (5 bases). The ends were cut back, 5 bases at V and 0 bases at J, with 20 bases in the middle. Germline CDR1 is LNHDA and CDR2 is SQIVND (reference sequence). This CDR3 spans 19 amino acids. The CDR3 protein is CASSLRVRLADSGANVLTF. CDR3 in DNA: TGTGCCAGTAGTTTACGGGTCAGGCTAGCTGACTCTGGGGCCAACGTCCTGACTTTC.

The chain joins TRBV7-9 to TRBJ2-3; D remains ambiguous. The CDR3 runs to 14 residues. The ends were cut back, 3 bases at V and 6 bases at J, with 13 bases in the middle. Germline loops: CDR1 SEHNR, CDR2 FQNEAQ (reference sequence). Here the CDR3 DNA reads TGTGCCAGCAGCTTCACCCGCGGAGTGGATACGCAGTATTTT. Translation: CASSFTRGVDTQYF.